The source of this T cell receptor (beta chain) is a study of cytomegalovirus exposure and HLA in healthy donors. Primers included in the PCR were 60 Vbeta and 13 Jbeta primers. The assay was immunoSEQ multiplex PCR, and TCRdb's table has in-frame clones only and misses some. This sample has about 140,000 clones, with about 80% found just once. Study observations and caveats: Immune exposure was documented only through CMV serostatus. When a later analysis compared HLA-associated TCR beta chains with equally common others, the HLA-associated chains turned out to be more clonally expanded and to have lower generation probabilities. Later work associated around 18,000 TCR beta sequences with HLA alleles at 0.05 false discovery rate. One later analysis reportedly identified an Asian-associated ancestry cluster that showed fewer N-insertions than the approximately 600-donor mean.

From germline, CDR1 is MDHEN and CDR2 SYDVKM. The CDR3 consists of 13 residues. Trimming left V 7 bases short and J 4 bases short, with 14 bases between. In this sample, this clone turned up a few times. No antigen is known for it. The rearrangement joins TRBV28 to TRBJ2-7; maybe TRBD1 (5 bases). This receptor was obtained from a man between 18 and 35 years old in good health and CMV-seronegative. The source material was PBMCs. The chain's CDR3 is CASNRKGDYEQYF. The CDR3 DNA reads TGTGCCAGCAATCGGAAAGGGGATTACGAGCAGTACTTC.